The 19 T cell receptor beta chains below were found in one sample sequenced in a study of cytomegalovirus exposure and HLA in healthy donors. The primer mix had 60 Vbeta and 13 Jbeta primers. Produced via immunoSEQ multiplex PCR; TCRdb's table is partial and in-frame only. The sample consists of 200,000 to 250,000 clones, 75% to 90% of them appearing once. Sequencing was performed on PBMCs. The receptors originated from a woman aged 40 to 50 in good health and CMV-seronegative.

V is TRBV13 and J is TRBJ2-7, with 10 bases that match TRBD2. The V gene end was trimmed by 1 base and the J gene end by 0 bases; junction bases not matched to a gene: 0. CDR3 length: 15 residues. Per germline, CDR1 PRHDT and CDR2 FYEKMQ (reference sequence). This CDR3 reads CASSLVAGGSYEQYF. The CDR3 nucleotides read TGTGCCAGCAGCTTAGTAGCGGGAGGCTCCTACGAGCAGTACTTC.

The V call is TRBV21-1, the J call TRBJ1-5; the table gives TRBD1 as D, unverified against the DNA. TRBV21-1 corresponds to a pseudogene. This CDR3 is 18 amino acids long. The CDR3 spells CANLMQGICFLSNQPQHF. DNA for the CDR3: TGTGCCAACCTAATGCAGGGGATATGCTTTTTAAGCAATCAGCCCCAGCATTTT.

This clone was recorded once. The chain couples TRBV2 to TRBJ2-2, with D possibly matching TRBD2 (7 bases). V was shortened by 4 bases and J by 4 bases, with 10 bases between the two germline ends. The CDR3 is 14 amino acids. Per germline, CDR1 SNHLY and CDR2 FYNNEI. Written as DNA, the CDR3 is TGTGCCAGCAGTGTAGGGGGGGTCACCGGGGAGCTGTTTTTT. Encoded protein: CASSVGGVTGELFF.

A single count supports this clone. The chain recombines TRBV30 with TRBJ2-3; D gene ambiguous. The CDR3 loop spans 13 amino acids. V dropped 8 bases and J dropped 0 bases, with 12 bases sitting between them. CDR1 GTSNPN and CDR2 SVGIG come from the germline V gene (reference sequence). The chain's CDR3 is CARDFTSTDTQYF. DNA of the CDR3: TGTGCCCGCGACTTTACTAGCACAGATACGCAGTATTTT.

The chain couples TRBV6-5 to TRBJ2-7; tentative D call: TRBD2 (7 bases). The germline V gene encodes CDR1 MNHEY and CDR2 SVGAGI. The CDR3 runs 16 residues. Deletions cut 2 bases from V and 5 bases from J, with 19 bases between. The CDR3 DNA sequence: TGTGCCAGCAGTTACCGAAGGGGGAGGGCCCTCAACGAGCAGTACTTC. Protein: CASSYRRGRALNEQYF.

The CDR3 region is CAISETQQGLSGYTF. The CDR3 nucleotides read TGTGCCATCAGTGAGACACAACAGGGTTTAAGTGGCTACACCTTC. The rearrangement links TRBV10-3 to TRBJ1-2; the D gene is possibly TRBD1 (6 bases). CDR3 length: 15 amino acids. With 2 bases removed from V and 7 bases from J, the gap between germline ends came to 17 bases. CDR1 and CDR2 from the germline V gene are ENHRY and SYGVKD.

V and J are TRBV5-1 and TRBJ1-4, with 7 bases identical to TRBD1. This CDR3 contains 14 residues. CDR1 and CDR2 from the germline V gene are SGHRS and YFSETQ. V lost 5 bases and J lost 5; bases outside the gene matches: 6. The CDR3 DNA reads TGCGCCAGCAGTCTCGGGACAGTAAATGAAAAACTGTTTTTT. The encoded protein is CASSLGTVNEKLFF.

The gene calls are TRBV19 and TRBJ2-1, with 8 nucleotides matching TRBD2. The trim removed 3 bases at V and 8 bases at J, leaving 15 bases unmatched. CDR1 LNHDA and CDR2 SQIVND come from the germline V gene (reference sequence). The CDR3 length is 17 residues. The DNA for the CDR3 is TGTGCCAGTAGTATTCTTCGGTCGGGAGGGCCTCTGGATGAGCAGTTCTTC. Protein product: CASSILRSGGPLDEQFF.

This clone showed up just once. The CDR3 DNA sequence: TGTGCCAGCATAAAAGGACAATTAATCCAAGAGACCCAGTACTTC. Its translation: CASIKGQLIQETQYF. The rearrangement joins TRBV6-1 to TRBJ2-5, with D maybe TRBD1 (5 bases). This CDR3 has 15 amino acids. Deletions cut 7 bases from V and 1 base from J, with 16 bases between. Germline-derived CDR1 and CDR2 are MNHNS and SASEGT.

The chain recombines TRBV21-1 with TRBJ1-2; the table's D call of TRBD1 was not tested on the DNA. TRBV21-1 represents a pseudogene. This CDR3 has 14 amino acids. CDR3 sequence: CASTWTGSYYGYTF. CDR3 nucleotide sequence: TGTGCCAGCACATGGACAGGTTCGTACTATGGCTACACCTTC.

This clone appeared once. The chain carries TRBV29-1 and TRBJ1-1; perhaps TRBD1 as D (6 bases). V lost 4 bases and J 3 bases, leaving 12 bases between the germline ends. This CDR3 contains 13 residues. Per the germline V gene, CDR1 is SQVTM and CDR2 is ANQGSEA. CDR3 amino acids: CSVAGAADTEAFF. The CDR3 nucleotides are TGCAGCGTTGCAGGGGCAGCGGACACTGAAGCTTTCTTT.

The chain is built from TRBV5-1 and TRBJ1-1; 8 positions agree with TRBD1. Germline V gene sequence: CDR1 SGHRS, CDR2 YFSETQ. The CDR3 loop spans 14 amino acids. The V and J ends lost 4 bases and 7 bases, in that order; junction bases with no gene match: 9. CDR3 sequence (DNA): TGCGCCAGCAGCCCGGGACAGGCCCAGAGTGAAGCTTTCTTT. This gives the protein CASSPGQAQSEAFF. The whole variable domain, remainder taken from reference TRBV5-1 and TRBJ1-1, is KAGVTQTPRYLIKTRGQQVTLSCSPISGHRSVSWYQQTPGQGLQFLFEYFSETQRNKGNFPGRFSGRQFSNSRSEMNVSTLELGDSALYLCASSPGQAQSEAFFGQGTRLTVV.

CDR3 residues: CASSSLAGGYYEQYF. The CDR3, as DNA: TGTGCCAGCAGTTCACTAGCGGGAGGTTACTACGAGCAGTACTTC. The chain carries TRBV27 and TRBJ2-7; the match to TRBD2 covers 12 bases. Germline V gives CDR1 MNHEY, CDR2 SMNVEV (reference sequence). The CDR3 runs 15 residues. The junction had 4 bases not matched to a gene; V was cut back by 4 bases and J by 3 bases.

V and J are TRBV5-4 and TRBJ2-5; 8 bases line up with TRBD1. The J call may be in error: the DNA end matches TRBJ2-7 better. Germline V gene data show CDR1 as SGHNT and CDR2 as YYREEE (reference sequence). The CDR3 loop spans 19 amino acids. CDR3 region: CASSLDPVRQGIPSYEQYF. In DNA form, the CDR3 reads TGTGCCAGCAGCTTGGACCCCGTAAGACAGGGGATTCCGTCCTACGAGCAGTACTTC.

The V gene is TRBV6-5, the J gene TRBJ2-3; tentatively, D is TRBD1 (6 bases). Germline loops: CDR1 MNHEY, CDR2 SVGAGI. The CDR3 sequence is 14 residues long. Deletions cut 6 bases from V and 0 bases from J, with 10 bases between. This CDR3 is CASRRGISTDTQYF. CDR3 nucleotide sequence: TGTGCCAGCAGAAGGGGGATTAGCACAGATACGCAGTATTTT.

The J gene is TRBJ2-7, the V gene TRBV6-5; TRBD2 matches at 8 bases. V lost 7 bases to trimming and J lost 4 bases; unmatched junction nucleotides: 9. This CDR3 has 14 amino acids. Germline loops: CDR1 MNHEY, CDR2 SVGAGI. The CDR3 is CASNKAGDLYEQYF. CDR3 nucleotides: TGTGCCAGCAATAAAGCGGGAGACCTTTACGAGCAGTACTTC.

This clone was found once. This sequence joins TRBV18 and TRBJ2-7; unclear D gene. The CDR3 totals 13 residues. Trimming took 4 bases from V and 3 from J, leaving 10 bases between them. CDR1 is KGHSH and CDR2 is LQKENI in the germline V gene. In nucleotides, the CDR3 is TGTGCCAGCTCACGACCGAGTGGCTACGAGCAGTACTTC. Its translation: CASSRPSGYEQYF.

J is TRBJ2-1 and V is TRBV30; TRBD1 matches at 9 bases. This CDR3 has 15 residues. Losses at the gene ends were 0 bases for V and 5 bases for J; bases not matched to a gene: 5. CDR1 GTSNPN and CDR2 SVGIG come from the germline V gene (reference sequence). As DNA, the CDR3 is TGTGCCTGGAGTGTAGGGACAGGGCCTCACAATGAGCAGTTCTTC. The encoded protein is CAWSVGTGPHNEQFF. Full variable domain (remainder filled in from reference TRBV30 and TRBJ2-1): SQTIHQWPATLVQPVGSPLSLECTVEGTSNPNLYWYRQAAGRGLQLLFYSVGIGQISSEVPQNLSASRPQDRQFILSSKKLLLSDSGFYLCAWSVGTGPHNEQFFGPGTRLTVL.

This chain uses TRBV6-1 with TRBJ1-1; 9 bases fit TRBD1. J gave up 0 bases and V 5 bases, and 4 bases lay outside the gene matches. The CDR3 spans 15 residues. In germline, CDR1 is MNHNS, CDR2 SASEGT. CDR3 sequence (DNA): TGTGCCAGCAGTTGGGGGACAGGGATGAACACTGAAGCTTTCTTT. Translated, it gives CASSWGTGMNTEAFF.